A selection of T cell receptor beta chains follows, all from one sample in a study of OX40 agonist ivuxolimab in advanced cancers. Assay: immunoSEQ multiplex PCR; the TCRdb copy retains only in-frame clones and omits some. This sample yields about 75,000 clones, of which more than 75% are seen a single time; 0.3% to 0.4% belongs to the top ten. The sequencing here drew on CD4+ or CD8+ T cells sorted from blood, taken in a trial of the OX40 agonist ivuxolimab. These receptors all stem from an adult with an advanced solid tumor such as melanoma, head and neck, liver or kidney cancer. Both conserved end residues are part of each CDR3. Each record gives: clone size, D gene, J gene, V gene, CDR3 DNA, CDR3 protein. The D gene is left open where the match is weak. Some rows have no size entry. The others give once, few or many, or a class for an expanded clone.

clone size: .
D gene: .
J gene: TRBJ2-7
V gene: TRBV7-2
CDR3 DNA: TGTGCCAGCAGCTTAGCGCCGAGGGAGGCCTACGAGCAGTACTTC
CDR3 protein: CASSLAPREAYEQYF

clone size: .
D gene: TRBD1
J gene: TRBJ1-2
V gene: TRBV27
CDR3 DNA: TGTGCCAGCAGTTTAGTCTCGGGACAGGGTGGCTACACCTTC
CDR3 protein: CASSLVSGQGGYTF

clone size: .
D gene: TRBD1
J gene: TRBJ2-3
V gene: TRBV4-3
CDR3 DNA: TGCGCCAGCAACCCAACGACAGGGTCAGATACGCAGTATTTT
CDR3 protein: CASNPTTGSDTQYF

clone size: .
D gene: .
J gene: TRBJ1-1
V gene: TRBV5-4
CDR3 DNA: TGTGCCAGCAGCTCCTACAGGGATAAGAACACTGAAGCTTTCTTT
CDR3 protein: CASSSYRDKNTEAFF

clone size: .
D gene: TRBD1
J gene: TRBJ1-1
V gene: TRBV5-4
CDR3 DNA: TGTGCCAGCAGCTTGCAGGGGGGCACTGAAGCTTTCTTT
CDR3 protein: CASSLQGGTEAFF

clone size: once
D gene: .
J gene: TRBJ1-1
V gene: TRBV7-9
CDR3 DNA: TGTGCCAGCAGCCGACAGGCTAACACTGAAGCTTTCTTT
CDR3 protein: CASSRQANTEAFF

clone size: .
D gene: .
J gene: TRBJ1-4
V gene: TRBV6-5
CDR3 DNA: TGTGCCAGCAGTCCCGGGAGACTTAATGAAAAACTGTTTTTT
CDR3 protein: CASSPGRLNEKLFF

clone size: .
D gene: .
J gene: TRBJ2-5
V gene: TRBV19
CDR3 DNA: TGTGCCAGTAGTACTAGGGCCGAGACCCAGTACTTC
CDR3 protein: CASSTRAETQYF

clone size: .
D gene: .
J gene: TRBJ2-7
V gene: TRBV7-2
CDR3 DNA: TGTGCCAGCAGCTTAGAATTTTCGAGCGAGCAGTACTTC
CDR3 protein: CASSLEFSSEQYF

clone size: once
D gene: TRBD1
J gene: TRBJ2-2
V gene: TRBV6-5
CDR3 DNA: TGTGCCAGCAGCCACGAGGGACAGGGGGCCTCGGAGCTGTTTTTT
CDR3 protein: CASSHEGQGASELFF

clone size: .
D gene: .
J gene: TRBJ2-3
V gene: TRBV25-1
CDR3 DNA: TGTGCCAGCAATACGCAGGGGCGGACAGATACGCAGTATTTT
CDR3 protein: CASNTQGRTDTQYF

clone size: .
D gene: .
J gene: TRBJ2-2
V gene: TRBV2
CDR3 DNA: TGTGCCAGCAGATACACCGGGGAGCTGTTTTTT
CDR3 protein: CASRYTGELFF

clone size: .
D gene: .
J gene: TRBJ2-1
V gene: TRBV7-2
CDR3 DNA: TGTGCCAGCAGCTTTGGACAGATCCTATACAATGAGCAGTTCTTC
CDR3 protein: CASSFGQILYNEQFF

clone size: .
D gene: TRBD2
J gene: TRBJ2-3
V gene: TRBV4-3
CDR3 DNA: TGCGCCAGCAGCCTTCAAAGGACTAGCGGGGGCCCAGATACGCAGTATTTT
CDR3 protein: CASSLQRTSGGPDTQYF

clone size: .
D gene: TRBD1
J gene: TRBJ1-4
V gene: TRBV2
CDR3 DNA: TGTGCCAGCAGCGAGACAGGGGGAGGAGGAAAACTGTTTTTT
CDR3 protein: CASSETGGGGKLFF

clone size: .
D gene: .
J gene: TRBJ1-1
V gene: TRBV29-1
CDR3 DNA: TGCAGCGCTGCGACAGTAACCTTCGAAGCTTTCTTT
CDR3 protein: CSAATVTFEAFF

clone size: .
D gene: TRBD1
J gene: TRBJ2-5
V gene: TRBV5-1
CDR3 DNA: TGCGCCAGCAGCTCCCGACAGGGAACGGGAGAGACCCAGTACTTC
CDR3 protein: CASSSRQGTGETQYF

clone size: .
D gene: .
J gene: TRBJ2-2
V gene: TRBV27
CDR3 DNA: TGTGCCAGCAGTACGGGACTGAACACCGGGGAGCTGTTTTTT
CDR3 protein: CASSTGLNTGELFF

clone size: .
D gene: .
J gene: TRBJ1-5
V gene: TRBV19
CDR3 DNA: TGTGCCAGTAGTATAGATCGAGGTAATCAGCCCCAGCATTTT
CDR3 protein: CASSIDRGNQPQHF

clone size: .
D gene: .
J gene: TRBJ1-1
V gene: TRBV6-6
CDR3 DNA: TGTGCCAGCAGTCCAACAGGGAGCACTGAAGCTTTCTTT
CDR3 protein: CASSPTGSTEAFF

clone size: .
D gene: TRBD2
J gene: TRBJ2-1
V gene: TRBV5-6
CDR3 DNA: TGTGCCAGCAGCTTAACGGGGGGGACCAATGAGCAGTTCTTC
CDR3 protein: CASSLTGGTNEQFF

clone size: .
D gene: TRBD1
J gene: TRBJ1-1
V gene: TRBV5-1
CDR3 DNA: TGCGCCAGCAGCTTGGGAGGGACAGGCGCTGAAGCTTTCTTT
CDR3 protein: CASSLGGTGAEAFF

clone size: once
D gene: .
J gene: TRBJ2-7
V gene: TRBV6-5
CDR3 DNA: TGTGCCAGCAGTGCTTCAGGGGCCTCCTCCTACGAGCAGTACTTC
CDR3 protein: CASSASGASSYEQYF

clone size: .
D gene: TRBD2
J gene: TRBJ2-3
V gene: TRBV5-1
CDR3 DNA: TGCGCCAGCAGCTTGGAATTAGCGGGTCGCACAGATACGCAGTATTTT
CDR3 protein: CASSLELAGRTDTQYF

clone size: .
D gene: .
J gene: TRBJ2-7
V gene: TRBV7-2
CDR3 DNA: TGTGCCAGCAGCTTAATAAGTGGGGCCACCTACGAGCAGTACTTC
CDR3 protein: CASSLISGATYEQYF

clone size: few
D gene: .
J gene: TRBJ2-2
V gene: TRBV5-1
CDR3 DNA: TGCGCCAGCAGGCCTGCAGGTCGCACCGGGGAGCTGTTTTTT
CDR3 protein: CASRPAGRTGELFF

clone size: once
D gene: .
J gene: TRBJ1-1
V gene: TRBV7-9
CDR3 DNA: TGTGCCAGCAGCGTAAAAGGAGGGGCAGCTGAAGCTTTCTTT
CDR3 protein: CASSVKGGAAEAFF

clone size: once
D gene: TRBD2
J gene: TRBJ2-7
V gene: TRBV6-5
CDR3 DNA: TGTGCCAGCAGTTTCACCGGACTAGCGGGAGTCGAGCAGTACTTC
CDR3 protein: CASSFTGLAGVEQYF

clone size: .
D gene: .
J gene: TRBJ2-7
V gene: TRBV7-2
CDR3 DNA: TGTGCCAGCAGCTTGACAGACGGGGCGAACCGCGGCGACGAGCAGTACTTC
CDR3 protein: CASSLTDGANRGDEQYF

clone size: .
D gene: .
J gene: TRBJ1-1
V gene: TRBV30
CDR3 DNA: TGTGCCTGGAGTGTTGGGAACAGAAAGACCCCCAACACTGAAGCTTTCTTT
CDR3 protein: CAWSVGNRKTPNTEAFF

clone size: .
D gene: TRBD1
J gene: TRBJ2-3
V gene: TRBV29-1
CDR3 DNA: TGCAGCGTCTCGGGACAGGGGGAGCCAGATACGCAGTATTTT
CDR3 protein: CSVSGQGEPDTQYF

clone size: .
D gene: TRBD2
J gene: TRBJ2-5
V gene: TRBV18
CDR3 DNA: TGTGCCAGCTCACCACCCGTCGCGGGGGAGGAGACCCAGTACTTC
CDR3 protein: CASSPPVAGEETQYF

clone size: .
D gene: .
J gene: TRBJ1-4
V gene: TRBV10-3
CDR3 DNA: TGTGCCATCAGTGAGTCGAGGGGATTTAATGAAAAACTGTTTTTT
CDR3 protein: CAISESRGFNEKLFF